This T cell receptor (beta chain) was recovered during a study of blood T cell repertoires in COVID-19. Remarks on this clone: This same CDR3 is encoded by further DNA sequences in the sample.

Only in-frame clones appear in the TCRdb table, and some are missing; sequencing was by immunoSEQ multiplex PCR. The sample comprises 90,000 to 120,000 clones, about 85% of which are singletons, and less than 2.5% rests with the top ten. Trimming took 4 bases from V and 2 from J, leaving 9 bases between them. CDR3 size: 13 residues. The germline V gene encodes CDR1 SGHRS and CDR2 YFSETQ. The sequence was obtained from a human donor in a cohort sampled during active COVID-19. The sample was peripheral blood. The chain has TRBV5-1 and TRBJ1-1, with D possibly TRBD1 on 5 matching bases. CDR3: CASSLQGNTEAFF. The CDR3 coding sequence is TGCGCCAGCAGCCTCCAGGGAAACACTGAAGCTTTCTTT. Full variable domain (outside the CDR3, taken from reference TRBV5-1 and TRBJ1-1): KAGVTQTPRYLIKTRGQQVTLSCSPISGHRSVSWYQQTPGQGLQFLFEYFSETQRNKGNFPGRFSGRQFSNSRSEMNVSTLELGDSALYLCASSLQGNTEAFFGQGTRLTVV.